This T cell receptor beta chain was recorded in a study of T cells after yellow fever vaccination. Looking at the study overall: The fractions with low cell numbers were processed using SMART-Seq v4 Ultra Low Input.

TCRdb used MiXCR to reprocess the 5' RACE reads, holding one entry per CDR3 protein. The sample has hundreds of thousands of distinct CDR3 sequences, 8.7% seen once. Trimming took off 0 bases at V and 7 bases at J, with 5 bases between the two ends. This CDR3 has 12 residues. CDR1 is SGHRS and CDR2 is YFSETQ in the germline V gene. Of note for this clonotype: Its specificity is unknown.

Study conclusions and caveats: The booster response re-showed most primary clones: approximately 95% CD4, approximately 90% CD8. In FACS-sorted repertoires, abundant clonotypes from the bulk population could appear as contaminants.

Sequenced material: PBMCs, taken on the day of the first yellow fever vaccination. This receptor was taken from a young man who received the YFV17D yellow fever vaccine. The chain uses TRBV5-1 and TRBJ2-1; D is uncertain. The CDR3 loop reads CASSLEANEQFF. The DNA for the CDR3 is TGCGCCAGCAGCTTGGAGGCGAATGAGCAGTTCTTC.